Listed below are T cell receptor beta chains from one sample, sequenced in a study of T cell responses to AZD1222 COVID-19 vaccine. The table came from immunoSEQ multiplex PCR; TCRdb's copy has only in-frame clones and leaves some out. The top ten hold about 4.5% of the sample, which has about 140,000 clones, around 89% seen once. The input for sequencing was peripheral blood, taken on day 0 of AZD1222 vaccination. All receptors derive from an adult in good health. The CDR3 runs from the conserved cysteine through the conserved F or W.

J gene: TRBJ1-2
V gene: TRBV7-9
CDR3 protein: CASRDKGSYGYTF

J gene: TRBJ1-2
V gene: TRBV5-6
CDR3 protein: CASSFWTEYGYTF

J gene: TRBJ1-3
V gene: TRBV28
CDR3 protein: CATNRQGSGNTIYF

J gene: TRBJ2-7
V gene: TRBV27
CDR3 protein: CASSPSWRQGNEQYF

J gene: TRBJ1-4
V gene: TRBV29-1
CDR3 protein: CSVVRGDEEKLFF

J gene: TRBJ1-3
V gene: TRBV30
CDR3 protein: CAWTGGNTIYF

J gene: TRBJ2-5
V gene: TRBV18
CDR3 protein: CASSLAGGEETQYF

J gene: TRBJ2-3
V gene: TRBV6-4
CDR3 protein: CASSDGSTDTQYF

J gene: TRBJ2-7
V gene: TRBV11-2
CDR3 protein: CASSPTPDSRYEQYF

J gene: TRBJ1-4
V gene: TRBV29-1
CDR3 protein: CGSAGSNEKLFF

J gene: TRBJ2-2
V gene: TRBV4-2
CDR3 protein: CASSPTQWGTGELFF

J gene: TRBJ2-1
V gene: TRBV19
CDR3 protein: CASGPGLAADEQFF

J gene: TRBJ2-1
V gene: TRBV7-9
CDR3 protein: CASSVAGTGILSSYNEQFF

J gene: TRBJ1-2
V gene: TRBV24-1
CDR3 protein: CATRTVNGYTF

J gene: TRBJ1-1
V gene: TRBV11-2
CDR3 protein: CASSLVSWVAAFF

J gene: TRBJ2-1
V gene: TRBV5-4
CDR3 protein: CATGLAGVGEQFF

J gene: TRBJ2-7
V gene: TRBV27
CDR3 protein: CASSPSSYEQYF

J gene: TRBJ1-1
V gene: TRBV27
CDR3 protein: CASSYMPGPTAGAFF

J gene: TRBJ2-3
V gene: TRBV5-1
CDR3 protein: CASSPAQLANTQYF

J gene: TRBJ1-1
V gene: TRBV18
CDR3 protein: CASSEGGGTEAFF

J gene: TRBJ2-5
V gene: TRBV7-2
CDR3 protein: CASSSRGGGQETQYF

J gene: TRBJ1-2
V gene: TRBV5-5
CDR3 protein: CASSEIYRGGGYTF

J gene: TRBJ1-6
V gene: TRBV3-1/TRBV3-2
CDR3 protein: CASSQNSLYEALHF

J gene: TRBJ2-2
V gene: TRBV13
CDR3 protein: CASYIGDGELFF

J gene: TRBJ2-3
V gene: TRBV28
CDR3 protein: CASNRGSGQYF

J gene: TRBJ1-5
V gene: TRBV4-1
CDR3 protein: CASSQDIATAFNQPQHF

J gene: TRBJ1-2
V gene: TRBV7-7
CDR3 protein: CRTGGVYGYTF

J gene: TRBJ2-7
V gene: TRBV11-1
CDR3 protein: CASSLEGSSYEQYF

J gene: TRBJ1-1
V gene: TRBV11-2
CDR3 protein: CASSHNRVRNTEAFF

J gene: TRBJ2-7
V gene: TRBV19
CDR3 protein: CASSIEQEGPRKYF

J gene: TRBJ1-6
V gene: TRBV3-1/TRBV3-2
CDR3 protein: CASSPGPYNSPLHF

J gene: TRBJ2-1
V gene: TRBV2
CDR3 protein: CASSEGVFAGEQFF

J gene: TRBJ1-2
V gene: TRBV19
CDR3 protein: CASSGDHGYTF

J gene: TRBJ1-2
V gene: TRBV18
CDR3 protein: CASSPKLWDGEGPNNYGYTF

J gene: TRBJ2-7
V gene: TRBV11-3
CDR3 protein: CASSSQANSYEQYF

J gene: TRBJ1-2
V gene: TRBV13
CDR3 protein: CASSLDENRGRNYGYTF

J gene: TRBJ2-1
V gene: TRBV10-2
CDR3 protein: CASISGGAGNEQFF

J gene: TRBJ2-3
V gene: TRBV7-6
CDR3 protein: CASSPGTSGGSTDTQYF

J gene: TRBJ1-2
V gene: TRBV18
CDR3 protein: CASSPPGRGLVGYTF

J gene: TRBJ2-7
V gene: TRBV3-1/TRBV3-2
CDR3 protein: CASSRLGSSGKGEQYF

J gene: TRBJ2-1
V gene: TRBV27
CDR3 protein: CASSRTSGSSYNEQFF

J gene: TRBJ1-6
V gene: TRBV5-1
CDR3 protein: CASSLGQGWYNSPLHF

J gene: TRBJ1-1
V gene: TRBV27
CDR3 protein: CASTTRDRKLNTEAFF

J gene: TRBJ1-2
V gene: TRBV19
CDR3 protein: CASSQLRGGYTF

J gene: TRBJ2-7
V gene: TRBV10-3
CDR3 protein: CAISGDSYEQYF

J gene: TRBJ1-2
V gene: TRBV1
CDR3 protein: CTSSQGVTGGGYTF